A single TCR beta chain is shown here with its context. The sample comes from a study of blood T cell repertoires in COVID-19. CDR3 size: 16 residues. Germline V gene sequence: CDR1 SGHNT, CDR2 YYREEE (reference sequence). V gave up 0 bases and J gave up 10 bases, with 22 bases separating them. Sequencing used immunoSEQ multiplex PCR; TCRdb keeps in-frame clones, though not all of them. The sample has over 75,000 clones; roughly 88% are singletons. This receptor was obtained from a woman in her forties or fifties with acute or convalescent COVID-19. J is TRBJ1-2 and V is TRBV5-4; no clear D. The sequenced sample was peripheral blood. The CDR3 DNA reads TGTGCCAGCAGCTTGGTGGGCAGACCCAACATTCTCAACTACACCTTC. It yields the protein CASSLVGRPNILNYTF. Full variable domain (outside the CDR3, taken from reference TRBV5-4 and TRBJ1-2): ETGVTQSPTHLIKTRGQQVTLRCSSQSGHNTVSWYQQALGQGPQFIFQYYREEENGRGNFPPRFSGLQFPNYSSELNVNALELDDSALYLCASSLVGRPNILNYTFGSGTRLTVV.